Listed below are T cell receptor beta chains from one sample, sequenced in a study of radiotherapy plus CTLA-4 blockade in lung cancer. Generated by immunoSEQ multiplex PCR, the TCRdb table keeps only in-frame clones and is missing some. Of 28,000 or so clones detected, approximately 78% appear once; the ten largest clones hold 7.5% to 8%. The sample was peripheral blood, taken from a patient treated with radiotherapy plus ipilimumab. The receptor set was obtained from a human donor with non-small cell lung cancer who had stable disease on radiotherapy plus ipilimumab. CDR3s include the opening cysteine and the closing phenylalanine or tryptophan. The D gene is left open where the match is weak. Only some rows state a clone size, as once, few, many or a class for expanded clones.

DNA: TGTGCCAGCAGTCTGGGGGGGGCCCGGGAGACCCAGTACTTC
CDR3: CASSLGGARETQYF
size: once
J: TRBJ2-5
V: TRBV11-2
D: .

DNA: TGCGCCAGCAGCTTGGGGCGAACAGGGAGAACTGAAGCTTTCTTT
CDR3: CASSLGRTGRTEAFF
size: .
J: TRBJ1-1
V: TRBV5-1
D: .

DNA: TGTGCCAGCAGCTTAAGTTCGGGGTACGGCTACACCTTC
CDR3: CASSLSSGYGYTF
size: .
J: TRBJ1-2
V: TRBV7-6
D: .

DNA: TGCGCCAGCAGCCTCCGAGCGAGGGGAAGCTATGGCTACACCTTC
CDR3: CASSLRARGSYGYTF
size: .
J: TRBJ1-2
V: TRBV4-3
D: .

DNA: TGTGCCAGTAGTATAGATCCCCCCCTAGGGATGAACACTGAAGCTTTCTTT
CDR3: CASSIDPPLGMNTEAFF
size: once
J: TRBJ1-1
V: TRBV19
D: .

DNA: TGTGCCAGCAGCCCCGGGACAGGGGGCTCTCTCTCTGGGGCCAACGTCCTGACTTTC
CDR3: CASSPGTGGSLSGANVLTF
size: .
J: TRBJ2-6
V: TRBV7-9
D: TRBD1

DNA: TGTGCCACCAGCAATGCCGCGGGATTAAATGAAAAACTGTTTTTT
CDR3: CATSNAAGLNEKLFF
size: .
J: TRBJ1-4
V: TRBV15
D: .

DNA: TGTGCCAGCAGCTTAGCGGGGGCGGGGGTTGGCTACACCTTC
CDR3: CASSLAGAGVGYTF
size: .
J: TRBJ1-2
V: TRBV7-2
D: .

DNA: TGTGCCAGCAGCGTATCCCAGACCACTGAAGCTTTCTTT
CDR3: CASSVSQTTEAFF
size: .
J: TRBJ1-1
V: TRBV9
D: .

DNA: TGTGCCAGCAGTTCAAGCGGGACAGGGTTAAACACCATATATTTT
CDR3: CASSSSGTGLNTIYF
size: .
J: TRBJ1-3
V: TRBV27
D: TRBD1

DNA: TGTGCCAGCAGCGGAGGACAGGGTCATTCACCCCTCCACTTT
CDR3: CASSGGQGHSPLHF
size: .
J: TRBJ1-6
V: TRBV25-1
D: TRBD1

DNA: TGTGCCAGTAGTATCAGGGGAATGAACACTGAAGCTTTCTTT
CDR3: CASSIRGMNTEAFF
size: few
J: TRBJ1-1
V: TRBV19
D: .

DNA: TGTGCCAGCAGCTTAGCTTCCATTTCTAGCACAGATACGCAGTATTTT
CDR3: CASSLASISSTDTQYF
size: .
J: TRBJ2-3
V: TRBV7-6
D: .

DNA: TGTGCCAGCAGCTCTACAGGGGATAATTCACCCCTCCACTTT
CDR3: CASSSTGDNSPLHF
size: few
J: TRBJ1-6
V: TRBV7-9
D: TRBD1

DNA: TGTGCCATCAGTGTCCAGGAGGGCTATGGCTACACCTTC
CDR3: CAISVQEGYGYTF
size: .
J: TRBJ1-2
V: TRBV10-3
D: .

DNA: TGTGCCAGCGTCCGACAGGGAGGAACAGATACGCAGTATTTT
CDR3: CASVRQGGTDTQYF
size: .
J: TRBJ2-3
V: TRBV6-5
D: .

DNA: TGTGCCAGCAGTCCCCGACTAGCGATTGGGGAGCTGTTTTTT
CDR3: CASSPRLAIGELFF
size: .
J: TRBJ2-2
V: TRBV2
D: TRBD2

DNA: TGTGCCAGCAGTTTGGCATTGCGAATGGGCGAAAAACTGTTTTTT
CDR3: CASSLALRMGEKLFF
size: .
J: TRBJ1-4
V: TRBV7-8
D: .

DNA: TGTGCCAGCAGCTCCGACAGGGTCACTGAAGCTTTCTTT
CDR3: CASSSDRVTEAFF
size: .
J: TRBJ1-1
V: TRBV7-2
D: TRBD1

DNA: TGTGCCAGCAGTGTGGAGGAGGGGTCATATGGCTACACCTTC
CDR3: CASSVEEGSYGYTF
size: .
J: TRBJ1-2
V: TRBV2
D: .

DNA: TGTGCCAGCAGTTTAATTCGGGGTGGCTACACCTTC
CDR3: CASSLIRGGYTF
size: .
J: TRBJ1-2
V: TRBV28
D: .

DNA: TGTGCCAGCAGCCATCCGACCGGGGGTGTCTCACCCCTCCACTTT
CDR3: CASSHPTGGVSPLHF
size: few
J: TRBJ1-6
V: TRBV5-3
D: .

DNA: TGTGCCTGGAGTGCCCGAAGGACAGGGAACGCCTACACCTTC
CDR3: CAWSARRTGNAYTF
size: .
J: TRBJ1-2
V: TRBV30
D: TRBD1

DNA: TGTGCCAGCAGCCTAGAGAGCTCTGGAAACACCATATATTTT
CDR3: CASSLESSGNTIYF
size: .
J: TRBJ1-3
V: TRBV9
D: .

DNA: TGTGCCAGCAGCTTGGGGGGGATTCAGGGAAATTCACCCCTCCACTTT
CDR3: CASSLGGIQGNSPLHF
size: .
J: TRBJ1-6
V: TRBV5-4
D: .

DNA: TGTGCCAGCAGCTTGGTGGGGGGCCCCAATTCACCCCTCCACTTT
CDR3: CASSLVGGPNSPLHF
size: few
J: TRBJ1-6
V: TRBV5-6
D: .

DNA: TGTGCCAGCAGTTTAACGGTTGCAACTAATGAAAAACTGTTTTTT
CDR3: CASSLTVATNEKLFF
size: .
J: TRBJ1-4
V: TRBV28
D: .

DNA: TGTGCCAGCAGCAATCACAGGGGAAACTATGGCTACACCTTC
CDR3: CASSNHRGNYGYTF
size: .
J: TRBJ1-2
V: TRBV11-1
D: TRBD1

DNA: TGTGCCAGCAGCATACAGGTGAACACTGAAGCTTTCTTT
CDR3: CASSIQVNTEAFF
size: .
J: TRBJ1-1
V: TRBV6-5
D: .

DNA: TGTGCCAGCAGCTTCCTAAGCTCGGCCACCTTC
CDR3: CASSFLSSATF
size: .
J: TRBJ1-2
V: TRBV5-4
D: .

DNA: TGTGCCAGCACCTCCGGGACGGCGGTTTATGGCTACACCTTC
CDR3: CASTSGTAVYGYTF
size: .
J: TRBJ1-2
V: TRBV5-4
D: .

DNA: TGCGCCAGCAGCCAAGTTCAAGCGTCGGCTAACTATGGCTACACCTTC
CDR3: CASSQVQASANYGYTF
size: .
J: TRBJ1-2
V: TRBV4-1
D: .

DNA: TGTGCCAGCAGCTCGTATGGAACTAATGAAAAACTGTTTTTT
CDR3: CASSSYGTNEKLFF
size: .
J: TRBJ1-4
V: TRBV5-6
D: .

DNA: TGCGCCAGCAGCTGGGAGCTAGGCAATCAGCCCCAGCATTTT
CDR3: CASSWELGNQPQHF
size: .
J: TRBJ1-5
V: TRBV4-1
D: .

DNA: TGTGCCAGTACCCAGGAACGCTCTGGAAACACCATATATTTT
CDR3: CASTQERSGNTIYF
size: .
J: TRBJ1-3
V: TRBV19
D: .

DNA: TGTGCCAGCAGCTTACACAGGGGGCTGGGTGATGGCTACACCTTC
CDR3: CASSLHRGLGDGYTF
size: few
J: TRBJ1-2
V: TRBV7-9
D: TRBD1

DNA: TGCGCCAGCGGACCGATAGGGGGAAGCACTGAAGCTTTCTTT
CDR3: CASGPIGGSTEAFF
size: once
J: TRBJ1-1
V: TRBV5-1
D: .

DNA: TGTGCCAGCAGTGAAAATGGGGGCGCGTACACTGAAGCTTTCTTT
CDR3: CASSENGGAYTEAFF
size: .
J: TRBJ1-1
V: TRBV6-1
D: .

DNA: TGTGCCAGCAGCCCCCAGCAGGGGACCTACAATGAGCAGTTCTTC
CDR3: CASSPQQGTYNEQFF
size: .
J: TRBJ2-1
V: TRBV11-2
D: .

DNA: TGTGCCAGTAGGGACAGGGTTCGGAACACTGAAGCTTTCTTT
CDR3: CASRDRVRNTEAFF
size: .
J: TRBJ1-1
V: TRBV19
D: TRBD1

DNA: TGTGCCAGCACCGTACGGCCGAGGGGAGGCACTGAAGCTTTCTTT
CDR3: CASTVRPRGGTEAFF
size: .
J: TRBJ1-1
V: TRBV5-6
D: .

DNA: TGTGCCAGCAGCTTATTAAGGGACAGGAACACCGGGGAGCTGTTTTTT
CDR3: CASSLLRDRNTGELFF
size: .
J: TRBJ2-2
V: TRBV5-6
D: TRBD1

DNA: TGTGCCAGCACCCCCGTGGAGGGGACCTACAATGAGCAGTTCTTC
CDR3: CASTPVEGTYNEQFF
size: few
J: TRBJ2-1
V: TRBV7-9
D: .

DNA: TGTGCCAGCAGAAAGCCGGGCTACGAGCAGTACTTC
CDR3: CASRKPGYEQYF
size: .
J: TRBJ2-7
V: TRBV6-6
D: .

DNA: TGCGCCAGCAGGGCAGGGGGCGCGTCTTATACGCAGTATTTT
CDR3: CASRAGGASYTQYF
size: .
J: TRBJ2-3
V: TRBV5-1
D: TRBD1

DNA: TGCGCCAGCAGCTCCCGATTGGCCTCCGAGCAGTACTTC
CDR3: CASSSRLASEQYF
size: .
J: TRBJ2-7
V: TRBV5-1
D: .